These T cell receptor beta chains were read from a single sample in a study of Graves' ophthalmopathy and Graves' hyperthyroidism. MiXCR, run by TCRdb on the multiplex PCR reads, gives a single entry per CDR3 protein. The sample consists of over a million distinct CDR3 sequences, roughly two fifths of them appearing once. Source material: peripheral blood or thyroid tissue (not recorded which). The receptors stem from an adult man with Graves' hyperthyroidism. CDR3s include the opening cysteine and the closing phenylalanine or tryptophan. D genes are given only for firm matches. A row's size may be missing; if present it is once, few, many or a size class.

J | V | size | D | DNA | CDR3
TRBJ1-2 | TRBV24-1 | . | . | TGTGCCACCAGTGACCACCAAGGGACTGAGTATGGCTACACCTTC | CATSDHQGTEYGYTF
TRBJ2-2 | TRBV11-2 | many | . | TGTGCCAGCAGCCCTCCCATCGCCGGGGAGCTGTTTTTT | CASSPPIAGELFF
TRBJ1-2 | TRBV5-1 | many | TRBD1 | TGCGCCAGCACCCTTACCGGGACAGGAGGCTACACCTTC | CASTLTGTGGYTF
TRBJ2-6 | TRBV19 | many | . | TGTGCCAGTAGTCTCGAGGGTCCCCCTGGGGCCAACGTCCTGACTTTC | CASSLEGPPGANVLTF
TRBJ2-5 | TRBV15 | many | TRBD1 | TGTGCCACCAGCACGACCCGGGGACAGTCTGAGACCCAGTACTTC | CATSTTRGQSETQYF
TRBJ2-7 | TRBV29-1 | many | . | TGCAGCGTTGAAGAGAGAGTGGGCGGAGGCCGCTCCTACGAGCAGTACTTC | CSVEERVGGGRSYEQYF
TRBJ1-6 | TRBV7-2 | few | . | TGTGCCAGCAGCTTAGAGTTCAGGGATAATTCACCCCTCCACTTT | CASSLEFRDNSPLHF
TRBJ2-7 | TRBV9 | . | TRBD2 | TGTGCCAGCAGCGTAGGTGGCGGGGGGACCGGCGAGCAGTACTTC | CASSVGGGGTGEQYF
TRBJ2-7 | TRBV7-9 | many | TRBD2 | TGTGCCAGCATCCAATCGGCGGGAGGGCGGCCCTACGAGCAGTACTTC | CASIQSAGGRPYEQYF
TRBJ1-6 | TRBV28 | few | . | TGTGCCAGCAGTCAGCCGCAGAATGGAAAGTCACCCCTCCACTTT | CASSQPQNGKSPLHF
TRBJ2-7 | TRBV20-1 | many | TRBD2 | TGCAGTGCTAGTGCGGGAGCCTCCTACGAGCAGTACTTC | CSASAGASYEQYF
TRBJ1-1 | TRBV12-3/TRBV12-4 | many | TRBD1 | TGTGCCAGCAACCGTAGGACAGGCGGAAGCTTTTACTTT | CASNRRTGGSFYF
TRBJ1-1 | TRBV10-3 | many | . | TGTGCCATCAGTGGGGCAGGGGTGCGGACTGAAGCTTTCTTT | CAISGAGVRTEAFF
TRBJ2-6 | TRBV6-2/TRBV6-3 | . | . | TGTGCCAGCAGCACTTTGGGAAGGGCTGGGGCCAACGTCCTGACTTTC | CASSTLGRAGANVLTF
TRBJ2-7 | TRBV6-5 | few | . | TGTGCCAGCAGTTACTCGGAGGGCTCCGTCGAGCAGTACTTC | CASSYSEGSVEQYF
TRBJ1-4 | TRBV7-8 | once | . | TGTGCCAGCAGCCCAGGGGTGGCAGCGGATGAAAAACTGTTTTTT | CASSPGVAADEKLFF
TRBJ2-5 | TRBV10-3 | . | . | TGTGCCATCAGTGTACGGACTACCCAAGAGACCCAGTACTTC | CAISVRTTQETQYF
TRBJ2-7 | TRBV24-1 | . | . | TGTGCCAGCTCACCACCCGCCAGGGCGGAGCAGTACTTC | CASSPPARAEQYF
TRBJ2-7 | TRBV20-1 | . | . | TGCAGTGCCGTGGGGAGGGGGTACGAGCAGTACTTC | CSAVGRGYEQYF
TRBJ1-2 | TRBV6-6 | . | . | TGTGCCAGCAGTGCGGGCCCGGGGGAGCGCTATGGCTACACCTTC | CASSAGPGERYGYTF
TRBJ1-4 | TRBV20-1 | many | . | TGCAGTGCTCCCTGGGGTGGGCTCGATGAAAAACTGTTTTTT | CSAPWGGLDEKLFF
TRBJ1-1 | TRBV20-1 | . | TRBD1 | TGCAGTGCTATTAATCCTGGACAGGCCAACACTGAAGCTTTCTTT | CSAINPGQANTEAFF
TRBJ2-5 | TRBV12-3/TRBV12-4 | . | TRBD2 | TGTGCCAGCAGAGGCGGGCGGGAGTGGGGGGAGACCCAGTACTTC | CASRGGREWGETQYF
TRBJ2-5 | TRBV7-9 | few | TRBD1 | TGTGCCAGCAGCTCCGGCCCGGGACAGGGGTGGAAAGAGACCCAGTACTTC | CASSSGPGQGWKETQYF
TRBJ1-2 | TRBV7-9 | few | . | TGTGCCAGCAGCTTAGCGGAAGACAGGCGGAATGGCTACACCTTC | CASSLAEDRRNGYTF
TRBJ2-5 | TRBV20-1 | many | TRBD2 | TGCAGTGCCGAAGCGGGAGGGCCCCGGGAGACCCAGTACTTC | CSAEAGGPRETQYF
TRBJ2-7 | TRBV7-2 | . | TRBD2 | TGTGCCAGCAGCTTACTGCGAGCGGGGGACATCCTTACATTGTACGAGCAGTACTTC | CASSLLRAGDILTLYEQYF
TRBJ1-1 | TRBV27 | few | . | TGTGCCAGCAGTTTTTGGGGACGTACTGAAGCTTTCTTT | CASSFWGRTEAFF
TRBJ2-2 | TRBV14 | many | . | TGTGCCAGCAGCCAAGTACGCGCCGGGGAGCTGTTTTTT | CASSQVRAGELFF
TRBJ2-5 | TRBV7-6 | . | TRBD2 | TGTGCCAGCAGTTCCCCCCGGAGGAGCGGGAGCGAGACCCAGTACTTC | CASSSPRRSGSETQYF
TRBJ2-7 | TRBV19 | many | . | TGTGCCAGTAGTATAGAAGGGCTATACGAGCAGTACTTC | CASSIEGLYEQYF
TRBJ2-3 | TRBV10-2 | few | . | TGCGCCAGCAGTGAGCCGGCGGGGAGCACAGATACGCAGTATTTT | CASSEPAGSTDTQYF
TRBJ2-3 | TRBV7-2 | . | TRBD1 | TGTGCCAGCACGAAACAGGGGCGGGATACGCAGTATTTT | CASTKQGRDTQYF
TRBJ2-6 | TRBV7-8 | . | . | TGTGCCAGCAGACTCCTACGGCCAGGGGGGCAAAACTCTGGGGCCAACGTCCTGACTTTT | CASRLLRPGGQNSGANVLTF
TRBJ2-7 | TRBV5-1 | many | . | TGCGCCAGCAGCTTTGATCAGGGGACCTACGAGCAGTACTTC | CASSFDQGTYEQYF
TRBJ1-6 | TRBV5-6 | many | . | TGTGCCAGCAGCTTTGACAGGAGGTCACGGCCTTCACCCCTCCACTTT | CASSFDRRSRPSPLHF
TRBJ2-7 | TRBV7-9 | . | . | TGTGCCAGCAGCTTAGATCTAGCTACCTACGAGCAGTACTTC | CASSLDLATYEQYF
TRBJ1-1 | TRBV29-1 | many | . | TGCAGCGGTGGACACAACACTGAAGCTTTCTTT | CSGGHNTEAFF
TRBJ1-1 | TRBV12-3/TRBV12-4 | many | TRBD1 | TGTGCCAGCAGTTTAAGGGACAGTTCGAACACTGAAGCTTTCTTT | CASSLRDSSNTEAFF
TRBJ1-3 | TRBV9 | . | . | TGTGCCAGCAGCGAGGGGACGAGCTCTGGAAACACCACATATTTT | CASSEGTSSGNTTYF
TRBJ1-2 | TRBV29-1 | . | . | TGCAGCGCACAGGGTGGTGGCTACACCTTC | CSAQGGGYTF
TRBJ1-2 | TRBV12-3/TRBV12-4 | many | . | TGTGCCAGCAGTCGAGCGGGGACCGCCGATGGCTACACCTTC | CASSRAGTADGYTF
TRBJ2-7 | TRBV19 | few | . | TGTGCGAGTACCCGAACTTTAACGGGAGCCCCCTACGAGCAGTACTTC | CASTRTLTGAPYEQYF
TRBJ1-5 | TRBV6-5 | few | . | TGTGCCAGCAGTTACGGGGGCGCACATCAGCCCCAGCATTTT | CASSYGGAHQPQHF
TRBJ2-7 | TRBV27 | . | TRBD2 | TGTGCCAGCAGTTTATCGCGTTCTAGCGGGGTATACGAGCAGTACTTC | CASSLSRSSGVYEQYF
TRBJ1-6 | TRBV4-2 | . | . | TGTGCCAGCAGACATGAACAGGGTTCTGGTTCACCCCTCCACTTT | CASRHEQGSGSPLHF
TRBJ1-2 | TRBV30 | . | . | TGTGCCTGGAGTGTACGGGGGGACTATGGCTACACCTTC | CAWSVRGDYGYTF
TRBJ2-6 | TRBV20-1 | many | TRBD1 | TGCAGTGCTAGCCGGGGTCGGGACAGACACTCTGGGGCCAACGTCCTGACTTTC | CSASRGRDRHSGANVLTF
TRBJ1-2 | TRBV19 | many | . | TGTGCCAGCCGGTTAACCTATGGCTACACCTTC | CASRLTYGYTF
TRBJ2-2 | TRBV9 | few | . | TGTGCCAGCAGCCGCCGGCAGGGGTCCGGGGAGCTGTTTTTT | CASSRRQGSGELFF
TRBJ1-1 | TRBV30 | . | TRBD1 | TGTGCCTGGAGTGTACTAGGACAGGGGAACACTGAAGCTTTCTTT | CAWSVLGQGNTEAFF
TRBJ2-7 | TRBV15 | . | TRBD2 | TGTGCCACCAGCAGAGATTCCGGGGGGGAGCAGTACTTC | CATSRDSGGEQYF
TRBJ2-2 | TRBV25-1 | many | TRBD1 | TGTGCCAGCAGTGAATATCGGACAGGTGGAAAGAACACCGGGGAGCTGTTTTTT | CASSEYRTGGKNTGELFF
TRBJ2-2 | TRBV25-1 | . | TRBD2 | TGTGCCAGCAGGGGGACTAGCGGGAGTTTTAACACCGGGGAGCTGTTTTTT | CASRGTSGSFNTGELFF
TRBJ2-7 | TRBV24-1 | few | . | TGTGCCACCAGTGGACCCTATGACAGTAACGAGCAGTACTTC | CATSGPYDSNEQYF
TRBJ2-7 | TRBV20-1 | . | TRBD1 | TGCAGTCGACAGGGGGAGGGCTACGAGCAGTACTTC | CSRQGEGYEQYF
TRBJ1-6 | TRBV10-3 | . | TRBD1 | TGTGCCAGCAGTTACAGGACAGGCGGTAATTCACCCCTCCACTTT | CASSYRTGGNSPLHF